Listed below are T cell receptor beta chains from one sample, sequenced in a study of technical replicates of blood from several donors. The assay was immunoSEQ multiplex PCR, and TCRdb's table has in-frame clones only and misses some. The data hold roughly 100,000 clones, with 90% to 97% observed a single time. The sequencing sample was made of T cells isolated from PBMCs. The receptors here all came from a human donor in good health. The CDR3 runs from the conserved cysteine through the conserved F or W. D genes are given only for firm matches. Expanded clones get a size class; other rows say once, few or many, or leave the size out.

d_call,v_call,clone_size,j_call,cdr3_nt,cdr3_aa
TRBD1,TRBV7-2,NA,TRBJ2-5,TGTGCCAGCAGCTCCCGCAGGGGGCAAGAGACCCAGTACTTC,CASSSRRGQETQYF
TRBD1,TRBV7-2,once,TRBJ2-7,TGTGCCAGCAGCTTAGGGGTGACAGGGGGCGTTAAATTCTACGAGCAGTACTTC,CASSLGVTGGVKFYEQYF
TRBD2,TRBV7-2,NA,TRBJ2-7,TGTGCCAGCAGACCGGGACTAGCGGGGGTACCTATGCAGTACTTC,CASRPGLAGVPMQYF
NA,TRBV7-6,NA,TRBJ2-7,TGTGCCAGCAGCTTAGCACTCGGACTTCACTACGAGCAGTACTTC,CASSLALGLHYEQYF
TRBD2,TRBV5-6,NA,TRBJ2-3,TGTGCCAGCAGCCTACTAGCGGGAACTAGCACAGATACGCAGTATTTT,CASSLLAGTSTDTQYF
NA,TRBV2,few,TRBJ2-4,TGTGCCAGCAGGTCAGGGGCCCTTGGTTACTCAAACATTCAGTACTTC,CASRSGALGYSNIQYF
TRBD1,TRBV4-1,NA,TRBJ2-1,TGCGCCAGCAGCCCGGGACAGAGAGGTTCCAATGAGCAGTTCTTC,CASSPGQRGSNEQFF
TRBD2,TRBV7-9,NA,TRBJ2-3,TGTGCCAGCAGCCCGCTAGCGGGGGAAAGCACAGATACGCAGTATTTT,CASSPLAGESTDTQYF
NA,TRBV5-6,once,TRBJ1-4,TGTGCCAGCAGCACTTCAGGGAGGGATGAAAAACTGTTTTTT,CASSTSGRDEKLFF
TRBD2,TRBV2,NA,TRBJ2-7,TGTGCCAGCAGCCAACCGGGACTAGCGGTCTACGAGCAGTACTTC,CASSQPGLAVYEQYF
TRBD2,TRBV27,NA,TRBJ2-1,TGTGCCAGCAGTTCTCCCCGAGCGGGAGCAAAGGATGAGCAGTTCTTC,CASSSPRAGAKDEQFF
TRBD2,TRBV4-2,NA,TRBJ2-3,TGTGCCAGCAGCCCCTCGGGGGAGGGGACAGATACGCAGTATTTT,CASSPSGEGTDTQYF
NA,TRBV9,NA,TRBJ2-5,TGTGCCAGCAGCGTAAGAACTGGAGTCCAAGAGACCCAGTACTTC,CASSVRTGVQETQYF
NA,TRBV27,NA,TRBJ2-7,TGTGCCAGCAGTTTGGCGGGTAACGGCGAGCAGTACTTC,CASSLAGNGEQYF
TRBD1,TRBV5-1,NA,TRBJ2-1,TGCGCCAGCAGCTTCCTAGGGGGACAGGGATACAATGAGCAGTTCTTC,CASSFLGGQGYNEQFF
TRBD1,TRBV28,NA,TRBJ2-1,TGTGCCAGCGCAGGGGGCAATAGGAATGAGCAGTTCTTC,CASAGGNRNEQFF
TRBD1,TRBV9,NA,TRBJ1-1,TGTGCCAGCAGCGTAGCGGCAGGGGGTCACACTGAAGCTTTCTTT,CASSVAAGGHTEAFF
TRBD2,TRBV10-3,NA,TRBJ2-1,TGTGCCTCCTCTCCGGGACTAGGAATAAGTGAGCAGTTCTTC,CASSPGLGISEQFF
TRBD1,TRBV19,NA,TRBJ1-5,TGTGCCAGCGCGGACAGGCCGGATCAGCCCCAGCATTTT,CASADRPDQPQHF
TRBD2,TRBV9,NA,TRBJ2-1,TGTGCCAGCAGCGCCCAAAGGGTTGCGGGAGGTTTTCAGTTCTTC,CASSAQRVAGGFQFF
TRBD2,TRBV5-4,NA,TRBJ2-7,TGTGCCAGCAGCTTGGGACGCGGGAGTAACAACGAGCAGTACTTC,CASSLGRGSNNEQYF
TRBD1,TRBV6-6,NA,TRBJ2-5,TGTGCCAGCACCTCGACAGGGTCCCAAGAGACCCAGTACTTC,CASTSTGSQETQYF
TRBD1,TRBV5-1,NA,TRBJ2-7,TGCGCCAGCAGCAGACGACAGGGTAGCTACGAGCAGTACTTC,CASSRRQGSYEQYF
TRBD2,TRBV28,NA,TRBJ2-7,TGTGCCAGCAGCCTTCAAGGGGAGGGATCCTACGAGCAGTACTTC,CASSLQGEGSYEQYF
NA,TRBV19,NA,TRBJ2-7,TGTGCCAGTAGTATTCAGGGATCCGCCTACGAGCAGTACTTC,CASSIQGSAYEQYF
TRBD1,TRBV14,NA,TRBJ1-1,TGTGCCAGCAGCCTTTTGACAGGGTCCGCGAACACTGAAGCTTTCTTT,CASSLLTGSANTEAFF
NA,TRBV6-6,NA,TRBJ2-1,TGTGCCAGCAGTGGGGCCTCCTACAATGAGCAGTTCTTC,CASSGASYNEQFF
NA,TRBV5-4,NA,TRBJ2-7,TGTGCCAGCAGCTTGAGGGGGGGACCCTACGAGCAGTACTTC,CASSLRGGPYEQYF
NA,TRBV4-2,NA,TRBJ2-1,TGTGCCAGCAGCCACTTCGGGGGAAGCTACAATGAGCAGTTCTTC,CASSHFGGSYNEQFF
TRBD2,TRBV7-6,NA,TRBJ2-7,TGTGCCAGCAGCTTAATTGGACTAGCCTACGAGCAGTACTTC,CASSLIGLAYEQYF
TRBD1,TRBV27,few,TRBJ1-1,TGTGCCAGCAGCCTAAAGGGACAGGGGACTGAAGCTTTCTTT,CASSLKGQGTEAFF
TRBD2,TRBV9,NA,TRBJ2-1,TGTGCCAGCAGCGTAGTGGCGGGAGTGGGGTACAATGAGCAGTTCTTC,CASSVVAGVGYNEQFF
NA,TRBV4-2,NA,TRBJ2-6,TGTGCCAGCAGCCAAGACTATGCCGCCGGCTCTGGGGCCAACGTCCTGACTTTC,CASSQDYAAGSGANVLTF
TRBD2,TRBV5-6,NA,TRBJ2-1,TGTGCCAGCAGCTTGTCGGGGAGGGGCGATGAGCAGTTCTTC,CASSLSGRGDEQFF
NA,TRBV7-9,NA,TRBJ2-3,TGTGCCAGCAGCTATCCGGGACACGAAAAGGATACGCAGTATTTT,CASSYPGHEKDTQYF
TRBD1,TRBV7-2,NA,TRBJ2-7,TGTGCCAGCAGCTTAGAGGGCCCCTCAGGGGGCTACGAGCAGTACTTC,CASSLEGPSGGYEQYF
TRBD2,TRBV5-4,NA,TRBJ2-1,TGTGCCAGCAAAGAGAGGGAGGGCGGTTACAATGAGCAGTTCTTC,CASKEREGGYNEQFF
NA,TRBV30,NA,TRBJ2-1,TGTGCCTGGAGTCTAGCGTTACTTCGAGGGAATGAGCAGTTCTTC,CAWSLALLRGNEQFF
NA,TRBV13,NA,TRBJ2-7,TGTGCCAGCAGCCCGGACAGCCAGTACTACGAGCAGTACTTC,CASSPDSQYYEQYF
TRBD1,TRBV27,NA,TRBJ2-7,TGTGCCAGCAGTTTTGCCTGGGGACAGGGGTCTGAGGAGCAGTACTTC,CASSFAWGQGSEEQYF
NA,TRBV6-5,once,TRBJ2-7,TGTGCCAGCAGTTACTCGGGCCAGTCCTACGAGCAGTACTTC,CASSYSGQSYEQYF
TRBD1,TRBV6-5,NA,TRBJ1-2,TGTGCCAGCAGTAAGGGACAGGGGAACGGTGGCTACACCTTC,CASSKGQGNGGYTF
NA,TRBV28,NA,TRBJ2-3,TGTGCCAGCAGTTTATTGGGCGGCACAGATACGCAGTATTTT,CASSLLGGTDTQYF
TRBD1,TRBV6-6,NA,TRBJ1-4,TGTGCCAGTTTGACAGGGGGCCCCGGGGGACTGTTTTTT,CASLTGGPGGLFF
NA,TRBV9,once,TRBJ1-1,TGTGCCAGCAGCAGTCAGGGTCTGGGGAACACTGAAGCTTTCTTT,CASSSQGLGNTEAFF
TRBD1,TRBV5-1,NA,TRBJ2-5,TGCGCCAGCAGCTTGGGGACAGGGGGGGGCGAGACCCAGTACTTC,CASSLGTGGGETQYF
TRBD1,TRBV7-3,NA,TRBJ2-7,TGTGCCCGGAGACAGGGGGCGATGTACGGGGTGCAGTACTTC,CARRQGAMYGVQYF
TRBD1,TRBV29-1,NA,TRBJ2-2,TGCAGCGTTTCCCCTTTTGGGACAGGGATAACCGGGGAGCTGTTTTTT,CSVSPFGTGITGELFF
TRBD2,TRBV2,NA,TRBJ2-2,TGTGCCAGCACCGGGACTAGCGGGGCGAACACCGGGGAGCTGTTTTTT,CASTGTSGANTGELFF
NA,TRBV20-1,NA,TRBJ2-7,TGCAGTGCTAGATCCAGCTACGAGCAGTACTTC,CSARSSYEQYF
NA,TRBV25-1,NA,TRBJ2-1,TGTGCCAGCAGTACCTGGGCTGGCTACAATGAGCAGTTCTTC,CASSTWAGYNEQFF
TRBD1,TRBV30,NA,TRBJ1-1,TGTGCCTGGAGGCTACAGGGGGACACTGAAGCTTTCTTT,CAWRLQGDTEAFF
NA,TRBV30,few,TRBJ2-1,TGTGCCTGGAGCCGCCTACTATCAGCGGGCAATGAGCAGTTCTTC,CAWSRLLSAGNEQFF